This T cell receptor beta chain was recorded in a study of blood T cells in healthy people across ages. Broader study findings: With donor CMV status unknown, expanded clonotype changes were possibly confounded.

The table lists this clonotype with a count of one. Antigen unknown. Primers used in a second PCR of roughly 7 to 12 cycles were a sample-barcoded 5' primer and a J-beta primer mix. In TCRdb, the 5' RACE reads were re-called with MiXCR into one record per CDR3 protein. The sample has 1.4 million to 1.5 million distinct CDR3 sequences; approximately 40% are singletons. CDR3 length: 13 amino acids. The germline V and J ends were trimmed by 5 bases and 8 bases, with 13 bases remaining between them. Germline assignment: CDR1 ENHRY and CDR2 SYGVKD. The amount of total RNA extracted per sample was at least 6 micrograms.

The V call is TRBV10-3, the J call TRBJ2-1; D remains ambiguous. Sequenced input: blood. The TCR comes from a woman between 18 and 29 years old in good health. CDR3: CAISNRADDEQFF. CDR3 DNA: TGTGCCATCAGTAACCGGGCCGATGATGAGCAGTTCTTC.